The rows below give T cell receptor beta chains drawn from one sample of a study of blood T cell repertoires in COVID-19. Clones were sequenced by immunoSEQ multiplex PCR, and TCRdb holds only the in-frame ones, with some missing. The sample lists around 200,000 clones; about 85% were seen once. Specimen: peripheral blood. The receptors derive from a woman aged 80 or older with acute or convalescent COVID-19. Each CDR3 is given with its conserved first and last residue. A D gene is named only where the DNA matches it firmly. Rows may omit the clone size; those that give it use once, few, many or a size class.

>TRBJ2-1|TRBV7-9|once|TRBD2
TGTGCCAGCAGCGCAGGATTAGCGGGGCGAAACAATGAGCAGTTCTTC
CASSAGLAGRNNEQFF
>TRBJ2-5|TRBV7-8|-|TRBD2
TGTGCCAGCAGCCGGACTAGCGGGGGGCGGGGGGCCTCGGAGACCCAGTACTTC
CASSRTSGGRGASETQYF
>TRBJ1-2|TRBV9|once|TRBD1
TGTGCCAGCAGCTCACCAGGACAGGTGGGGGTAGGTGGCTACACCTTC
CASSSPGQVGVGGYTF
>TRBJ2-2|TRBV7-2|few|TRBD2
TGTGCCAGCAGCTTAGGGGACTACGGGGAGCTGTTTTTT
CASSLGDYGELFF
>TRBJ2-6|TRBV5-4|-|TRBD1
TGTGCCAGCAGCCCGGGACAGGGACCCGGGGCCAACGTCCTGACTTTC
CASSPGQGPGANVLTF
>TRBJ1-3|TRBV5-1|-|TRBD1
TGCGCCAGCAGCCCGGGACAGTCCCCTGGGGACACCATATATTTT
CASSPGQSPGDTIYF
>TRBJ1-2|TRBV7-9|-|-
TGTGCCAGCAGCTTATCGGGGGTCTATGGCTACACCTTC
CASSLSGVYGYTF
>TRBJ2-7|TRBV6-4|-|TRBD2
TGTGCCAGCAGTGACCGCGGGAGTCAGGTTTCTAGGTCCTACGAGCAGTACTTC
CASSDRGSQVSRSYEQYF
>TRBJ1-6|TRBV12-5|-|TRBD1
TGTGCTAGTGGTTTCTCGGAACAGGGGGCTAGTTCACCCCTCCACTTT
CASGFSEQGASSPLHF
>TRBJ1-2|TRBV25-1|-|TRBD1
TGTGCCAGCAGTGCTAAGACAGGGGTCGGGGACTATGGCTACACCTTC
CASSAKTGVGDYGYTF